This T cell receptor (beta chain) was observed in a study of cytomegalovirus exposure and HLA in healthy donors. General observations from the study: About 180 TCR beta chains were listed as cytomegalovirus-associated. When a later analysis was performed, an Asian-associated ancestry cluster reportedly had fewer N-insertions than the roughly 670-donor mean.

As for the donors, each was a healthy bone marrow donor. With 60 Vbeta and 13 Jbeta primers, the PCR was carried out. Produced via immunoSEQ multiplex PCR; TCRdb's table is partial and in-frame only. This sample has approximately 180,000 clones, with around 80% found just once. Worth noting for this clone: The antigen remains unidentified.

The CDR3 has 15 residues. Germline CDR1 is MNHEY and CDR2 is SVGAGI. After removal of 5 bases from V and 7 bases from J, the junction contained 7 bases not matched to a gene. The sample taken for sequencing was PBMCs. V gene TRBV6-5 combines with J gene TRBJ2-1; 11 positions agree with TRBD2. This receptor was obtained from a young man in good health and CMV-seronegative. The CDR3 loop reads CASSPLAGGRNEQFF. The DNA of the CDR3 is TGTGCCAGCAGTCCCCTAGCGGGAGGCAGGAATGAGCAGTTCTTC.